One sample yielded the 19 T cell receptor beta chains listed below, sequenced in a study of CD4 T cells in relation to SARS-CoV-2 and coronaviruses. These receptors have no known antigen. Generated by immunoSEQ multiplex PCR, the TCRdb table keeps only in-frame clones and is missing some. The data show 28,000 or so clones, roughly 76% seen once. CD4+ T cells from unexposed donors were obtained before the COVID-19 pandemic (2011-2018). After approximately 10 days of culture, CD4+ T cells were isolated. The material sequenced was CD4+ T cells from PBMCs, cultured in vitro. The receptors originated from a human donor in good health.

The gene calls are TRBV29-1 and TRBJ2-5; TRBD1 agrees at 10 bases. Per the germline V gene, CDR1 is SQVTM and CDR2 is ANQGSEA. Trimming removed 7 bases from V and 0 bases from J; junction bases left unmatched: 8. This CDR3 region has 15 residues. The CDR3: CSAVPGQGNQETQYF. The CDR3 nucleotides read TGCAGCGCCGTCCCGGGACAGGGGAACCAAGAGACCCAGTACTTC.

The CDR3 is CASRAFQINYGYTF. CDR3 DNA: TGTGCCAGCAGGGCCTTTCAGATTAACTATGGCTACACCTTC. This chain links TRBV2 with TRBJ1-2; no reliable D call. Germline lookup yields CDR1 SNHLY and CDR2 FYNNEI. V was clipped by 6 bases and J by 1 base, with 12 bases between them. This CDR3 spans 14 amino acids.

The chain recombines TRBV9 with TRBJ2-1, with D possibly matching TRBD2 (6 bases). CDR3 length: 18 residues. Germline-derived CDR1 and CDR2 are SGDLS and YYNGEE. The V gene lost 4 bases and the J gene lost 6 bases, with 26 bases spanning the gap. Here the CDR3 DNA reads TGTGCCAGCAGCTCCCGCGGGATGCCCCCCATCGGGGGCAATGAGCAGTTCTTC. Residues: CASSSRGMPPIGGNEQFF. Combining the CDR3 with reference TRBV9 and TRBJ2-1 gives the whole variable domain DSGVTQTPKHLITATGQRVTLRCSPRSGDLSVYWYQQSLDQGLQFLIQYYNGEERAKGNILERFSAQQFPDLHSELNLSSLELGDSALYFCASSSRGMPPIGGNEQFFGPGTRLTVL.

This clone showed up just once. The rearrangement links TRBV12-3 or TRBV12-4 to TRBJ1-5; the D gene is possibly TRBD1 (6 bases). This CDR3 is built from 13 residues. V was trimmed by 3 bases and J by 6 bases, leaving 9 bases between them. This CDR3 is CASSFQGIQPQHF. The CDR3 DNA is TGTGCCAGCAGTTTCCAGGGGATTCAGCCCCAGCATTTT.

This clone was recorded a few times. V gene TRBV7-9 combines with J gene TRBJ2-7, with D possibly TRBD2 on 6 matching bases. The CDR3 length is 17 residues. V was pared by 0 bases and J by 0 bases, with 15 bases between. CDR1 is SEHNR and CDR2 is FQNEAQ in the germline V gene (reference sequence). CDR3 coding DNA: TGTGCCAGCAGCTTAGCGAGCGGGCAGGGAGCCTCCTACGAGCAGTACTTC. Translated: CASSLASGQGASYEQYF. Complete variable domain (other parts from reference TRBV7-9 and TRBJ2-7): DTGVSQNPRHKITKRGQNVTFRCDPISEHNRLYWYRQTLGQGPEFLTYFQNEAQLEKSRLLSDRFSAERPKGSFSTLEIQRTEQGDSAMYLCASSLASGQGASYEQYFGPGTRLTVT.

The J gene is TRBJ1-2, the V gene TRBV28, with TRBD1 matching 9 bases. The CDR3 runs 12 residues. V dropped 5 bases and J dropped 5; count of bases not matched to a gene: 0. Germline values: CDR1 MDHEN, CDR2 SYDVKM. The CDR3 coding sequence is TGTGCCAGCAGTGGGACAGGGTATGGCTACACCTTC. It codes for CASSGTGYGYTF.

The chain links TRBV6-5 to TRBJ2-7, with D tentatively TRBD1 or TRBD2 (7 bases each). Germline CDR1 MNHEY, CDR2 SVGAGI. The CDR3 spans 12 residues. V lost 6 bases and J lost 4, with 10 bases in between. The CDR3 bases are TGTGCCAGCAGCCAGGGGGGGTACGAGCAGTACTTC. Amino acids: CASSQGGYEQYF.

The CDR3 here is CASSLRAGNEQFF. The CDR3 bases are TGTGCCAGCAGCTTAAGGGCTGGGAATGAGCAGTTCTTC. The rearrangement joins TRBV11-3 to TRBJ2-1; D is ambiguous. The CDR3 has 13 residues. The V and J ends lost 2 bases and 7 bases respectively, with 9 bases between them. The germline V gene has CDR1 SGHNT and CDR2 YENEEA.

The genes are TRBV7-9 and TRBJ1-5; D may be TRBD1 (5 bases). Trimming left V 3 bases short and J 0 bases short, with 12 bases between. Per germline, CDR1 SEHNR and CDR2 FQNEAQ (reference sequence). The CDR3 is 16 amino acids. The CDR3 DNA reads as TGTGCCAGCAGCTTCGGAACAGGTTATAGCAATCAGCCCCAGCATTTT. Amino acid sequence: CASSFGTGYSNQPQHF.

The V gene is TRBV4-2, the J gene TRBJ2-1; 11 bases line up with TRBD2. There are 17 residues in the CDR3. V gave up 7 bases and J gave up 4 bases; unmatched junction bases: 12. The germline V gene encodes CDR1 LGHNA and CDR2 YNFKEQ. CDR3 in amino acids: CASNPPLAGGPYNEQFF. The CDR3 bases are TGTGCCAGCAACCCCCCCTTAGCGGGAGGGCCGTACAATGAGCAGTTCTTC.

This clone was counted only a few times. The chain uses TRBV7-2 and TRBJ1-2; maybe TRBD1 (5 bases). V was pared by 1 base and J by 7 bases, with 13 bases between. CDR1 and CDR2 from the germline V gene are SGHTA and FQGNSA. This CDR3 comprises 14 residues. The CDR3 region is CASSLVGQGSGYTF. The CDR3 nucleotides are TGTGCCAGCAGCTTAGTCGGGCAGGGTAGTGGCTACACCTTC.

J is TRBJ2-4 and V is TRBV6-5; TRBD2 agrees at 13 bases. Germline V lookup: CDR1 MNHEY, CDR2 SVGAGI. V lost 0 bases, J lost 15 bases, and 8 bases stayed unmatched. The CDR3 spans 15 residues. This chain's CDR3 is CASSYSHGLAGDLYF. DNA of the CDR3: TGTGCCAGCAGTTACTCCCACGGACTAGCGGGGGACCTGTACTTC.

The CDR3 DNA reads as TGTGCCAGCAGTATAGCGGGAGGATTTGCCGGGGAGCTGTTTTTT. Its translation: CASSIAGGFAGELFF. V usage is TRBV2 and J usage is TRBJ2-2; 10 positions agree with TRBD2. From germline, CDR1 is SNHLY and CDR2 FYNNEI. V gave up 5 bases and J gave up 6 bases; unmatched junction bases: 6. The CDR3 is 15 residues long. The full variable domain, its missing parts supplied by reference TRBV2 and TRBJ2-2, is EPEVTQTPSHQVTQMGQEVILRCVPISNHLYFYWYRQILGQKVEFLVSFYNNEISEKSEIFDDQFSVERPDGSNFTLKIRSTKLEDSAMYFCASSIAGGFAGELFFGEGSRLTVL.

This clone has a handful of counts. V usage is TRBV4-2 and J usage is TRBJ1-4; perhaps TRBD1 as D (5 bases). In germline, CDR1 is LGHNA, CDR2 YNFKEQ. V shed 0 bases and J shed 3 bases, with 8 bases lying between them. This CDR3 contains 15 residues. CDR3 sequence reads: CASSQDRGSNEKLFF. CDR3 nucleotides: TGTGCCAGCAGCCAAGATCGGGGCTCTAATGAAAAACTGTTTTTT.

This clone has only one observation. This chain joins TRBV18 and TRBJ2-2, with unresolved D. CDR3 length: 15 amino acids. Germline V gene data show CDR1 as KGHSH and CDR2 as LQKENI. V gave up 0 bases and J gave up 1 base, with 6 bases separating them. CDR3 residues: CASSPPVGNTGELFF. Written as DNA, the CDR3 is TGTGCCAGCTCACCACCGGTGGGGAACACCGGGGAGCTGTTTTTT.

This clone was detected only a few times. The chain uses TRBV6-5 and TRBJ2-7, with no clear D. Germline V gene data show CDR1 as MNHEY and CDR2 as SVGAGI. This CDR3 is built from 14 residues. The V end was cut by 6 bases, the J end by 6 bases, with 18 bases between. The CDR3 loop is CASRLQGESGEQYF. CDR3 nucleotides: TGTGCCAGCAGACTACAAGGTGAATCGGGCGAGCAGTACTTC.

V gene TRBV3-1 (or the pseudogene TRBV3-2) combines with J gene TRBJ2-1, with 11 bases fitting TRBD2. Per germline, CDR1 LGHDT and CDR2 YNNKEL (reference sequence). V lost 3 bases and J lost 0; bases outside the gene matches: 1. This CDR3 region has 16 residues. CDR3 in amino acids: CASSHSGGASYNEQFF. Here the CDR3 DNA reads TGTGCCAGCAGCCATAGCGGGGGGGCCTCCTACAATGAGCAGTTCTTC.

The V call is TRBV27, the J call TRBJ2-5; D might be TRBD1 (6 bases). Germline V gene lookup returns CDR1 MNHEY and CDR2 SMNVEV (reference sequence). CDR3 size: 15 residues. The ends were cut back, 7 bases at V and 0 bases at J, with 15 bases in the middle. The CDR3 DNA follows: TGTGCCAGCAAGGGACGGGACACTAACCAAGAGACCCAGTACTTC. It yields the protein CASKGRDTNQETQYF.

This clone was detected only a few times. The J gene is TRBJ2-7, the V gene TRBV23-1, with 8 bases identical to TRBD1. TRBV23-1 carries the ORF label, with uncertain function. This CDR3 region has 16 residues. The trim removed 4 bases at V and 7 bases at J, leaving 15 bases unmatched. The CDR3, as DNA: TGCGCCAGCAGTCCCCCCCGACAGGGGTTTTCAGGGGAGCAGTACTTC. This codes for CASSPPRQGFSGEQYF.